The present TCR beta chain was sequenced within a study of human T cells and chemical hapten exposure. Study summary: On about 2 cm by about 2 cm of upper inner arm skin, sensitization was performed with 2% DPC. Diphenylcyclopropenone was administered weekly to the scalp of patients throughout the roughly 23-week study. Yields of TCR per sample differed, chiefly owing to small differences in pooled library volume.

Time point given: patch test 1, 2 weeks after DPC sensitization. The treatment: therapeutic diphenylcyclopropenone sensitization with weekly scalp DPC. One entry per CDR3 protein, called by TCRdb with MiXCR from the RACE reads. The sample consists of around 120,000 distinct CDR3 sequences, around 13% of them appearing once. With 5 bases removed from V and 5 bases from J, the gap between germline ends came to 18 bases. Per germline, CDR1 SNHLY and CDR2 FYNNEI. This CDR3 is 15 amino acids long. The chain carries TRBV2 and TRBJ1-1, with D perhaps TRBD1 (6 bases). The receptor was derived from a man between 18 and 29 years old with alopecia areata. Some clones in this sample may be carry-over from other donors' samples. The specimen comprised whole blood, sampled in connection with sensitization to the hapten diphenylcyclopropenone (DPC). The CDR3 sequence: CASSKVGAEGTEAFF. The CDR3 nucleotides read TGTGCCAGCAGTAAAGTGGGGGCGGAAGGGACTGAAGCTTTCTTT.